These 7 T cell receptor beta chains originate from one sample sequenced in a study of blood T cell repertoires in COVID-19. Clones were sequenced by immunoSEQ multiplex PCR, and TCRdb holds only the in-frame ones, with some missing. The sample has a few hundred thousand clones, roughly 84% seen once. Sequencing input: peripheral blood. These receptors were taken from a woman aged 40 to 49 who had recovered from COVID-19.

The table lists this clone with a count of one. This rearrangement joins TRBV2 to TRBJ2-7; TRBD1 agrees at 8 bases. The CDR3 has 14 amino acids. V shed 7 bases, J shed 2 bases, and the junction held 7 bases outside the gene matches. Germline values: CDR1 SNHLY, CDR2 FYNNEI. The CDR3 sequence is CASIWTGQTYEQYF. The CDR3 nucleotides are TGTGCCAGCATTTGGACAGGGCAAACCTACGAGCAGTACTTC.

The chain joins TRBV7-8 to TRBJ2-7; 7 bases are a match to TRBD2. Looked up from germline, CDR1 is SGHVS and CDR2 is FQNEAQ. This CDR3 comprises 11 residues. Trimming took 7 bases from V and 7 from J; bases not matched to a gene: 4. The CDR3 DNA follows: TGTGCCAGCACCGGGGAGGGTGAGCAGTACTTC. Its translation is CASTGEGEQYF. The complete variable domain, with remaining parts taken from reference TRBV7-8 and TRBJ2-7, reads GAGVSQSPRYKVAKRGQDVALRCDPISGHVSLFWYQQALGQGPEFLTYFQNEAQLDKSGLPSDRFFAERPEGSVSTLKIQRTQQEDSAVYLCASTGEGEQYFGPGTRLTVT.

The rearrangement uses TRBV4-2 and TRBJ2-1, with 7 bases aligning to TRBD1. The J segment lost 8 bases and the V segment lost 4 bases, leaving 11 bases of the junction unmatched. Germline V gives CDR1 LGHNA, CDR2 YNFKEQ. The CDR3 extends over 15 amino acids. For the CDR3, the DNA is TGTGCCAGCAGCCGAGAAAGGGGGCGCGTCGATGAGCAGTTCTTC. Translated: CASSRERGRVDEQFF.

The chain carries TRBV28 and TRBJ2-1; D gene ambiguous. The V and J ends lost 3 bases and 8 bases respectively, with 2 bases between them. The V gene's germline CDR1 is MDHEN and CDR2 SYDVKM. The CDR3 length is 10 residues. The CDR3 region is CASSFDEQFF. For the CDR3, the DNA is TGTGCCAGCAGTTTCGATGAGCAGTTCTTC.

The rearrangement uses TRBV18 and TRBJ2-7; a weak D match, TRBD2 (6 bases). Trimming removed 3 bases at V and 0 bases at J, with 12 bases between. From germline, CDR1 is KGHSH and CDR2 LQKENI. The CDR3 extends over 15 amino acids. The CDR3 protein is CASSPTGTGSYEQYF. The CDR3 DNA is TGTGCCAGCTCACCTACCGGGACTGGCTCCTACGAGCAGTACTTC.

The chain employs TRBV7-9 and TRBJ1-1, with a tentative D call TRBD1 (5 bases). The germline CDR1 and CDR2 sequences are SEHNR and FQNEAQ (reference sequence). The CDR3 consists of 16 residues. V lost 1 base and J 3 bases, leaving 15 bases between the germline ends. The chain's CDR3 is CASSLETGLAYTEAFF. CDR3 sequence (DNA): TGTGCCAGCAGCTTAGAAACAGGCTTGGCGTACACTGAAGCTTTCTTT.

The rearrangement uses TRBV10-3 and TRBJ1-5, with a possible D match to TRBD1 (5 bases). Trimming pared 3 bases from V and 4 bases from J, leaving 10 bases between. The germline gives CDR1 ENHRY, CDR2 SYGVKD. There are 14 residues in the CDR3. CDR3 coding DNA: TGTGCCATCAGTGAATCGACAGTTAATCAGCCCCAGCATTTT. Translating gives CAISESTVNQPQHF.